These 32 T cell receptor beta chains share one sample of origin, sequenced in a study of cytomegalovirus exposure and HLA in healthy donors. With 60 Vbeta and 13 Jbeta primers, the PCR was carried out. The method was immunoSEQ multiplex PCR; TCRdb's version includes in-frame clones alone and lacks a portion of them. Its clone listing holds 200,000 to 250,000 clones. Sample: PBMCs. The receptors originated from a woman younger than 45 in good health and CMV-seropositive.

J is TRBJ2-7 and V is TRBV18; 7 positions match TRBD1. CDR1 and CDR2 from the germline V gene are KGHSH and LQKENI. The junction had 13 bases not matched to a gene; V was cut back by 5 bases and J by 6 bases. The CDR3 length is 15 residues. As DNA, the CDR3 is TGTGCCAGCTCATCGCAACAGGGGAGTGGAGGCGAGCAGTACTTC. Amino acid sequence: CASSSQQGSGGEQYF.

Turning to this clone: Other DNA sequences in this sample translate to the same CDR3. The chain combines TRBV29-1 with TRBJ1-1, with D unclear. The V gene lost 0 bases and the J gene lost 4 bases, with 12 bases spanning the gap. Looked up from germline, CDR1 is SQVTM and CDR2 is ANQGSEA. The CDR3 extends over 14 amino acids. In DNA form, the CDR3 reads TGCAGCGTTGAAGATCTTCGGCGAGGCACTGAAGCTTTCTTT. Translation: CSVEDLRRGTEAFF. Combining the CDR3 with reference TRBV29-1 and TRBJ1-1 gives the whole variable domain SAVISQKPSRDICQRGTSLTIQCQVDSQVTMMFWYRQQPGQSLTLIATANQGSEATYESGFVIDKFPISRPNLTFSTLTVSNMSPEDSSIYLCSVEDLRRGTEAFFGQGTRLTVV.

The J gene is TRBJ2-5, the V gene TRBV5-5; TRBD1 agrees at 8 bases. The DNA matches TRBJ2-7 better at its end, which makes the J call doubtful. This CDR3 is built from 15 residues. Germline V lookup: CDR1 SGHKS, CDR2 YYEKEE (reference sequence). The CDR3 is CASSLRTGTPYEQYF. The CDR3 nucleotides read TGTGCCAGCAGCTTGAGGACAGGGACCCCCTACGAGCAGTACTTC.

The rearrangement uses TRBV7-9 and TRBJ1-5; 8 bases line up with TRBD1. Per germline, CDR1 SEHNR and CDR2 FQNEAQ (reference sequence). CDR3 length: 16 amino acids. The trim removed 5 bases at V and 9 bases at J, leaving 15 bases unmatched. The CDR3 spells CASSPGLDREIRPQHF. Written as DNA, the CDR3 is TGTGCCAGCAGCCCCGGGTTGGACAGGGAAATCAGGCCCCAGCATTTT.

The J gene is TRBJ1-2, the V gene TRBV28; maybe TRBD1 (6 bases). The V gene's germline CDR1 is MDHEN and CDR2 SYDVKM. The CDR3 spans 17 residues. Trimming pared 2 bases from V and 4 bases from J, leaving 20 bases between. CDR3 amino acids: CASSLESWQGISYGYTF. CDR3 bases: TGTGCCAGCAGTTTAGAGTCTTGGCAGGGGATTAGCTATGGCTACACCTTC.

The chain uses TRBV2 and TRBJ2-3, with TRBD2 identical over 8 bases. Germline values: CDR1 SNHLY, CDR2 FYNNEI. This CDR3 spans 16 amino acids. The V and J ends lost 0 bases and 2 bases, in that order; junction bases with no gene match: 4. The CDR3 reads CASSEAPAGVTDTQYF. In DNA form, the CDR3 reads TGTGCCAGCAGTGAAGCGCCAGCGGGGGTCACAGATACGCAGTATTTT.

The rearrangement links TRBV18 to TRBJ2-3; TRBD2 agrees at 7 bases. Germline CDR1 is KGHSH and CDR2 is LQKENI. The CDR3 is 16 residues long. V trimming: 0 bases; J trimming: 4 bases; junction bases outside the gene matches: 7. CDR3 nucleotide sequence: TGTGCCAGCTCACCACCGGTGGGAGGGCCGGCAGATACGCAGTATTTT. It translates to CASSPPVGGPADTQYF.

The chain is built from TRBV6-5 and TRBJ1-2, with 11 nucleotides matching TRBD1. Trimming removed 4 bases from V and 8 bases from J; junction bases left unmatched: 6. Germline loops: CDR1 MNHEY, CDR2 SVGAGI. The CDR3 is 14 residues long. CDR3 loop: CASSSAGTGGGYTF. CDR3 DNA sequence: TGTGCCAGCAGTTCCGCCGGGACAGGGGGAGGCTACACCTTC.

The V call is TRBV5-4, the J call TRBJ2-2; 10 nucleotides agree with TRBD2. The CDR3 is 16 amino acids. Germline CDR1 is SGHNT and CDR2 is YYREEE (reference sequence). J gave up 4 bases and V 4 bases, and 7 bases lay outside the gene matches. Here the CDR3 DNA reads TGTGCCAGCAGCGAGCTAGCGGGGGCGACCACCGGGGAGCTGTTTTTT. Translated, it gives CASSELAGATTGELFF.

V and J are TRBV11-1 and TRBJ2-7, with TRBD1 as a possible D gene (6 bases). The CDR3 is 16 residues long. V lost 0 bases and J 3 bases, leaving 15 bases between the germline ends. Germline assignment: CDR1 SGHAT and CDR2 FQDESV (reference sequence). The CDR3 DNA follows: TGTGCCAGCAGCTTAGCGTTGGCAGGGGCAGGCTACGAGCAGTACTTC. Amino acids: CASSLALAGAGYEQYF. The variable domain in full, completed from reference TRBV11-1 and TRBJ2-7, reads EAEVAQSPRYKITEKSQAVAFWCDPISGHATLYWYRQILGQGPELLVQFQDESVVDDSQLPKDRFSAERLKGVDSTLKIQPAELGDSAMYLCASSLALAGAGYEQYFGPGTRLTVT.

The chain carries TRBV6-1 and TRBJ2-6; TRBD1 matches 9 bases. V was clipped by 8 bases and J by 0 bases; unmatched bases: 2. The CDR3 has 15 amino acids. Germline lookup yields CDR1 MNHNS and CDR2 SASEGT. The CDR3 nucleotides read TGTGCCAGCGGGACAGGGAGCTCTGGGGCCAACGTCCTGACTTTC. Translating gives CASGTGSSGANVLTF.

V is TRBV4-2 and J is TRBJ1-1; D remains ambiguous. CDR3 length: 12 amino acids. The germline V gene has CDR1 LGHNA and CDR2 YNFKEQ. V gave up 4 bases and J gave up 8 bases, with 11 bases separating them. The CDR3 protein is CASSRSREEAFF. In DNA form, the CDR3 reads TGTGCCAGCAGCCGTAGTAGGGAGGAAGCTTTCTTT.

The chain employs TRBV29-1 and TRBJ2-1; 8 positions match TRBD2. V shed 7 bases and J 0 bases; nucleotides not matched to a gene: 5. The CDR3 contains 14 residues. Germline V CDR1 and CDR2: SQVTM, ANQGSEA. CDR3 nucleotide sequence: TGCAGCGCCGAAGCGGGAGTCTCCTACAATGAGCAGTTCTTC. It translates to CSAEAGVSYNEQFF.

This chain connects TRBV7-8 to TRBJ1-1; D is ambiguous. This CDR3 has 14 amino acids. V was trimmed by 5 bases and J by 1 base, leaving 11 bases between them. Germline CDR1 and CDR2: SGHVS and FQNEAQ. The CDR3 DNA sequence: TGTGCCAGCAGCCCGGAGACGGGGAACACTGAAGCTTTCTTT. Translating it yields CASSPETGNTEAFF.

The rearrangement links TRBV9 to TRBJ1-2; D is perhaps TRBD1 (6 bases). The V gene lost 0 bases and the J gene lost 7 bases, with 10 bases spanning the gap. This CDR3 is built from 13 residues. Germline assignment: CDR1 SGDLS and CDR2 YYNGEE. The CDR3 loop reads CASSVVGALGYTF. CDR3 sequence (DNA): TGTGCCAGCAGCGTAGTGGGGGCGCTTGGCTACACCTTC.

The CDR3 region is CASSFLGADQETQYF. CDR3 DNA: TGTGCCAGCAGCTTTCTAGGAGCGGATCAAGAGACCCAGTACTTC. V and J are TRBV4-2 and TRBJ2-5, with D possibly being TRBD2 (5 bases). The V and J ends lost 5 bases and 2 bases respectively, with 15 bases between them. The CDR3 loop spans 15 amino acids. Germline V gene sequence: CDR1 LGHNA, CDR2 YNFKEQ.

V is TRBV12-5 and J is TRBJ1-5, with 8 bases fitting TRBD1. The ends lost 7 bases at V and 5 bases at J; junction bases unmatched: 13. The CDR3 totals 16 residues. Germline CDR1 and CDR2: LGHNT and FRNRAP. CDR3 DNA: TGTGCTAGTGCCGACCCACGACAGGGGAAATATCAGCCCCAGCATTTT. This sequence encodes CASADPRQGKYQPQHF.

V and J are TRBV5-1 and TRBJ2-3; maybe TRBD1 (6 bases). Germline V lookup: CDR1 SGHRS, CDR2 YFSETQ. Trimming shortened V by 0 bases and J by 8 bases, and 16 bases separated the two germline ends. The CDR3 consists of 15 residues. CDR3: CASSLEGQIPSTQYF. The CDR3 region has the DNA TGCGCCAGCAGCTTGGAGGGACAAATACCAAGTACGCAGTATTTT.

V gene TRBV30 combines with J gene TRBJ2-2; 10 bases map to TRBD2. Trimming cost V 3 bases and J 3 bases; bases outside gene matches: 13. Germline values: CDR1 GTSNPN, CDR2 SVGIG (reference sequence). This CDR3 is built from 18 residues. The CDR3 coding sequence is TGTGCCTGGAGATCAGAGTGGTTAGCGGGAGGTGACACCGGGGAGCTGTTTTTT. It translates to CAWRSEWLAGGDTGELFF.

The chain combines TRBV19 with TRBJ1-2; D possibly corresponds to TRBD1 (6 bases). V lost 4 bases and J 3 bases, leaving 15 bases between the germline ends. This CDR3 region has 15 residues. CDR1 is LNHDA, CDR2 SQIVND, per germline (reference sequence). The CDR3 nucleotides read TGTGCCAGTAGTACAGGGGTACTGCGGGACTATGGCTACACCTTC. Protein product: CASSTGVLRDYGYTF.

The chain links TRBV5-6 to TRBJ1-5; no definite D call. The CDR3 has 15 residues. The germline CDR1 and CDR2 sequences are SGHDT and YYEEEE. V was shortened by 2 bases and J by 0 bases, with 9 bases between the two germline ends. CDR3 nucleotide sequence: TGTGCCAGCAGCTTCTATAGCTATAGCAATCAGCCCCAGCATTTT. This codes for CASSFYSYSNQPQHF.

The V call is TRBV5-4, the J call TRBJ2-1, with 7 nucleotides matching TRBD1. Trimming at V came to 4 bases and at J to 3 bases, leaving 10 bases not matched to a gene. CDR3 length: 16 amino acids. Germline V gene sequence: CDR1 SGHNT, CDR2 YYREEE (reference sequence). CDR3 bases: TGTGCCAGCAGCCCCGGGACAGCCTCCTTCTACAATGAGCAGTTCTTC. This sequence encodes CASSPGTASFYNEQFF.

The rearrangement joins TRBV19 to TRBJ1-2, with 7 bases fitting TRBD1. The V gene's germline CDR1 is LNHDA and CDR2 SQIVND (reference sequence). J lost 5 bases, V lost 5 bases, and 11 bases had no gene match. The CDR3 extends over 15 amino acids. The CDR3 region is CASSVPGTASYGYTF. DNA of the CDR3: TGTGCCAGTAGTGTACCCGGGACAGCGAGTTATGGCTACACCTTC.

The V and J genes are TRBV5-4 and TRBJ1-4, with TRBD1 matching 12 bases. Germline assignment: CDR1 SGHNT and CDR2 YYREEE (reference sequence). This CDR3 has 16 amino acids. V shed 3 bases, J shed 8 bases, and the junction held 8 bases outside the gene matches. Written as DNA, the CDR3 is TGTGCCAGCAGCTCCGGGACAGGGGGCTCGGGGGAAAAACTGTTTTTT. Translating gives CASSSGTGGSGEKLFF.

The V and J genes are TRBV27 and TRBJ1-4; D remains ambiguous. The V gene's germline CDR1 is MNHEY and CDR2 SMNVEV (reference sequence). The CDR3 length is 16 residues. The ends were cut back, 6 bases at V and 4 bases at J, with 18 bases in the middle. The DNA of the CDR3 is TGTGCCAGCAGAGGAGCGCGTGGGTCTAGTAATGAAAAACTGTTTTTT. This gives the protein CASRGARGSSNEKLFF.

DNA for the CDR3: TGCAGTGCCCGCCAAAGAGATGGCTACACCTTC. Translated: CSARQRDGYTF. The rearrangement joins TRBV20-1 to TRBJ1-2; D is unclear. The CDR3 is made up of 11 amino acids. The germline CDR1 and CDR2 sequences are DFQATT and SNEGSKA (reference sequence). The V end lost 6 bases, the J end lost 6 bases, and 11 bases lay between the germline ends.

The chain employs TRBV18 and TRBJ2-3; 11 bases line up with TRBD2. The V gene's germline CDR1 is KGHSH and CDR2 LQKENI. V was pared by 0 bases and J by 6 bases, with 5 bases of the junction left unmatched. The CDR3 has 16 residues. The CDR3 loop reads CASSPPSGRAGDTQYF. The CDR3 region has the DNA TGTGCCAGCTCACCACCTAGCGGGAGGGCCGGTGATACGCAGTATTTT.

In nucleotides, the CDR3 is TGTGCCAGCAGTGAATGGACAGAAACCTACGAGCAGTACTTC. Amino acids: CASSEWTETYEQYF. The chain links TRBV6-1 to TRBJ2-7, with D possibly matching TRBD1 (6 bases). Germline CDR1 MNHNS, CDR2 SASEGT. The CDR3 runs 14 residues. V dropped 2 bases and J dropped 2 bases, with 10 bases sitting between them.

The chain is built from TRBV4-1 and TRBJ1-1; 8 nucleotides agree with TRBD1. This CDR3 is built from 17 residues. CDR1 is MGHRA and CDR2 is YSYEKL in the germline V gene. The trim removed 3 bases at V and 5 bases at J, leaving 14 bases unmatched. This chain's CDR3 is CASSQGRQGRRYTEAFF. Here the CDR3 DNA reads TGCGCCAGCAGCCAGGGAAGACAGGGGAGGAGGTATACTGAAGCTTTCTTT.

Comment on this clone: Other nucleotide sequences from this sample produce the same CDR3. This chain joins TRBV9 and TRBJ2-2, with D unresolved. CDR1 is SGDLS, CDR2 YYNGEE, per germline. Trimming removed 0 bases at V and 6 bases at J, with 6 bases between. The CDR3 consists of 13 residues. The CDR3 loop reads CASSVASAGELFF. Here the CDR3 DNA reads TGTGCCAGCAGCGTAGCTTCTGCCGGGGAGCTGTTTTTT. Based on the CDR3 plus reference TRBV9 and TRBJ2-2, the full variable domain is DSGVTQTPKHLITATGQRVTLRCSPRSGDLSVYWYQQSLDQGLQFLIQYYNGEERAKGNILERFSAQQFPDLHSELNLSSLELGDSALYFCASSVASAGELFFGEGSRLTVL.

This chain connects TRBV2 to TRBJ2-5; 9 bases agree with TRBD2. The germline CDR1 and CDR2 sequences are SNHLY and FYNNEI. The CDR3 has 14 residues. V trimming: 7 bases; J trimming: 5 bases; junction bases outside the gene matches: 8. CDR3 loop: CASTRTSAGETQYF. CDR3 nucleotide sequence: TGTGCCAGCACACGGACTAGCGCGGGCGAGACCCAGTACTTC.

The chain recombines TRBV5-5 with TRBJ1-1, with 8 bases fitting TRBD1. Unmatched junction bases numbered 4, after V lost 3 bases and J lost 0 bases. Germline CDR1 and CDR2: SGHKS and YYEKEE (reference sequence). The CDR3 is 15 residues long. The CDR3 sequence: CASSWTGFVNTEAFF. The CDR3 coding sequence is TGTGCCAGCAGCTGGACAGGGTTTGTGAACACTGAAGCTTTCTTT.